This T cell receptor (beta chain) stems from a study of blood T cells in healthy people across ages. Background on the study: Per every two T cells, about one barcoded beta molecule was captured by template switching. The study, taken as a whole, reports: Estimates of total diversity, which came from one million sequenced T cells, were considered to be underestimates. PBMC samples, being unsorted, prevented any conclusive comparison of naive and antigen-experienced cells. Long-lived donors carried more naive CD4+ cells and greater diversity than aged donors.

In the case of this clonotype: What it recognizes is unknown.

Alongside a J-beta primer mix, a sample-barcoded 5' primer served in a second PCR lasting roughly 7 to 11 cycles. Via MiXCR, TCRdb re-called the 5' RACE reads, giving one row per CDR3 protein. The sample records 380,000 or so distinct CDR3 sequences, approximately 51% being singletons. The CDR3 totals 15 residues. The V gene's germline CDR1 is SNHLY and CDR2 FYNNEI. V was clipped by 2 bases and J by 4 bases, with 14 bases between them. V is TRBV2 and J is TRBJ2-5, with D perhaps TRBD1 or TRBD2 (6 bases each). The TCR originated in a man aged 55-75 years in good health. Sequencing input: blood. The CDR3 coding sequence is TGTGCCAGCAGTGAAAGTCGGGGGCGGACAGAGACCCAGTACTTC. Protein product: CASSESRGRTETQYF.